A single TCR beta chain is shown here with its context. Its specificity is not known. The same CDR3 can be traced to other DNA sequences in this sample. The data originate from a study of cytomegalovirus exposure and HLA in healthy donors. Study-wide results and caveats: There were under 200 TCR beta chains listed as cytomegalovirus-associated. In vitro experiments confirmed that a few CMV-associated chains were specific for CMV antigens. By a later analysis, the bulk of CMV-associated TCR beta chains appeared HLA-restricted. Clonal expansion was found to be greater in HLA-associated TCR beta chains than in equally common others in a later analysis.

This CDR3 contains 14 residues. V lost 2 bases to trimming and J lost 6 bases; unmatched junction nucleotides: 6. Per the germline V gene, CDR1 is SGDLS and CDR2 is YYNGEE. PCR involved 60 Vbeta and 13 Jbeta primers. Only in-frame clones appear in the TCRdb table, and some are missing; sequencing was by immunoSEQ multiplex PCR. This sample has about 180,000 clones; roughly 82% occur once, and the top ten carry about 1.5%. This TCR came from a man in his forties in good health and CMV-seronegative. The gene calls are TRBV9 and TRBJ2-7; 9 nucleotides line up with TRBD1. The sequenced material came from PBMCs. The CDR3 bases are TGTGCCAGCAGCGTCTGGACAGGGGAGGGCGAGCAGTACTTC. The encoded protein is CASSVWTGEGEQYF.